The rows below give T cell receptor beta chains drawn from one sample of a study of lymphopenia after photon versus proton radiotherapy. Data came from immunoSEQ multiplex PCR; TCRdb stores just in-frame clones and leaves some out. This sample has about 68,000 clones, with under 95% found just once. The source was peripheral blood, collected from a patient treated with photon-based radiotherapy. The receptors were sampled from a woman in her 70s with pancreatic cancer. The CDR3 runs from the conserved cysteine through the conserved F or W. The order of the fields is D gene, clone size, J gene, V gene, CDR3 protein, CDR3 DNA. A D gene is named only where the DNA matches it firmly. Only part of the rows carry a size: once, few, many, or a class if the clone is expanded.

d_call: -
clone_size: -
j_call: TRBJ1-4
v_call: TRBV25-1
cdr3_aa: CASTRGAPEKLFF
cdr3_nt: TGTGCCAGTACAAGGGGAGCTCCTGAAAAACTGTTTTTT

d_call: -
clone_size: -
j_call: TRBJ2-1
v_call: TRBV4-2
cdr3_aa: CASSQGPLISYNEQFF
cdr3_nt: TGTGCCAGCAGCCAAGGCCCTTTAATCTCCTACAATGAGCAGTTCTTC

d_call: TRBD1
clone_size: -
j_call: TRBJ1-5
v_call: TRBV7-6
cdr3_aa: CASSSGTGQNQPQHF
cdr3_nt: TGTGCCAGCAGCTCCGGGACAGGGCAAAATCAGCCCCAGCATTTT

d_call: -
clone_size: -
j_call: TRBJ1-1
v_call: TRBV29-1
cdr3_aa: CSVTGMNTEAFF
cdr3_nt: TGCAGCGTCACGGGTATGAACACTGAAGCTTTCTTT

d_call: -
clone_size: -
j_call: TRBJ2-5
v_call: TRBV30
cdr3_aa: CACTPGGAQETQYF
cdr3_nt: TGTGCCTGCACGCCAGGGGGGGCCCAAGAGACCCAGTACTTC

d_call: -
clone_size: -
j_call: TRBJ1-1
v_call: TRBV28
cdr3_aa: CASSLLGGTEAFF
cdr3_nt: TGTGCCAGCAGTTTATTGGGTGGCACTGAAGCTTTCTTT

d_call: -
clone_size: -
j_call: TRBJ2-1
v_call: TRBV19
cdr3_aa: CASSNQGENEQFF
cdr3_nt: TGTGCCAGTAGTAACCAGGGTGAGAATGAGCAGTTCTTC

d_call: -
clone_size: -
j_call: TRBJ1-1
v_call: TRBV19
cdr3_aa: CASSPTGSGTEAFF
cdr3_nt: TGTGCCAGTAGTCCCACAGGGTCGGGGACTGAAGCTTTCTTT

d_call: -
clone_size: once
j_call: TRBJ2-3
v_call: TRBV5-1
cdr3_aa: CASSLVGAVDTQYF
cdr3_nt: TGCGCCAGCAGCTTGGTAGGGGCGGTGGATACGCAGTATTTT

d_call: -
clone_size: -
j_call: TRBJ2-2
v_call: TRBV19
cdr3_aa: CASSIDAFGQGLGGELFF
cdr3_nt: TGTGCCAGTAGTATAGACGCCTTCGGGCAGGGCCTCGGCGGGGAGCTGTTTTTT

d_call: -
clone_size: -
j_call: TRBJ2-5
v_call: TRBV30
cdr3_aa: CAWSWGSGGETQYF
cdr3_nt: TGTGCCTGGAGTTGGGGCTCCGGCGGGGAGACCCAGTACTTC

d_call: TRBD2
clone_size: -
j_call: TRBJ2-1
v_call: TRBV14
cdr3_aa: CASSQPTSGRGNEQFF
cdr3_nt: TGTGCCAGCAGCCAACCGACTAGCGGGAGAGGGAATGAGCAGTTCTTC

d_call: -
clone_size: few
j_call: TRBJ2-7
v_call: TRBV15
cdr3_aa: CATSREGGRDEQYF
cdr3_nt: TGTGCCACCAGCAGAGAAGGGGGGCGGGACGAGCAGTACTTC

d_call: TRBD1
clone_size: -
j_call: TRBJ1-4
v_call: TRBV9
cdr3_aa: CASSAFGTAEKLFF
cdr3_nt: TGTGCCAGCAGCGCCTTCGGGACAGCTGAAAAACTGTTTTTT

d_call: -
clone_size: -
j_call: TRBJ1-3
v_call: TRBV7-9
cdr3_aa: CASSLGTSGNTIYF
cdr3_nt: TGTGCCAGCAGCCTCGGGACGTCTGGAAACACCATATATTTT

d_call: -
clone_size: -
j_call: TRBJ2-7
v_call: TRBV7-6
cdr3_aa: CASSARSSEQYF
cdr3_nt: TGTGCCAGCAGCGCAAGGAGCTCCGAGCAGTACTTC

d_call: -
clone_size: -
j_call: TRBJ2-3
v_call: TRBV29-1
cdr3_aa: CSVEAKTSTDTQYF
cdr3_nt: TGCAGCGTTGAAGCTAAGACAAGCACAGATACGCAGTATTTT

d_call: TRBD2
clone_size: once
j_call: TRBJ2-6
v_call: TRBV7-2
cdr3_aa: CASSFTSGNSGANVLTF
cdr3_nt: TGTGCCAGCAGTTTTACTAGCGGGAACTCTGGGGCCAACGTCCTGACTTTC

d_call: -
clone_size: -
j_call: TRBJ2-3
v_call: TRBV18
cdr3_aa: CASSLDGSGTDTQYF
cdr3_nt: TGTGCCAGCTCCCTGGACGGTAGTGGCACAGATACGCAGTATTTT

d_call: TRBD1
clone_size: -
j_call: TRBJ2-7
v_call: TRBV2
cdr3_aa: CASSVPGQPYEQYF
cdr3_nt: TGTGCCAGCAGTGTGCCGGGACAGCCCTACGAGCAGTACTTC

d_call: TRBD2
clone_size: -
j_call: TRBJ2-3
v_call: TRBV11-2
cdr3_aa: CASNDGTSGNGTDTQYF
cdr3_nt: TGTGCCAGCAATGACGGGACTAGCGGGAACGGCACAGATACGCAGTATTTT

d_call: TRBD1
clone_size: once
j_call: TRBJ2-3
v_call: TRBV11-2
cdr3_aa: CASSWTGSGTDTQYF
cdr3_nt: TGTGCCAGCAGCTGGACAGGATCGGGCACAGATACGCAGTATTTT

d_call: -
clone_size: few
j_call: TRBJ1-5
v_call: TRBV19
cdr3_aa: CASSGGTTSNQPQHF
cdr3_nt: TGTGCCAGTTCGGGGGGGACGACTAGCAATCAGCCCCAGCATTTT

d_call: TRBD1
clone_size: -
j_call: TRBJ2-2
v_call: TRBV7-9
cdr3_aa: CASSLGTGASSGELFF
cdr3_nt: TGTGCCAGCAGCTTAGGGACAGGGGCTTCCTCCGGGGAGCTGTTTTTT

d_call: TRBD2
clone_size: -
j_call: TRBJ2-3
v_call: TRBV7-2
cdr3_aa: CASSLSGSGGPGNTQYF
cdr3_nt: TGTGCCAGCAGCTTATCCGGGTCGGGAGGGCCCGGGAATACGCAGTATTTT

d_call: TRBD1
clone_size: once
j_call: TRBJ2-7
v_call: TRBV5-1
cdr3_aa: CASSSSTGNSYEQYF
cdr3_nt: TGCGCCAGCAGCTCCTCGACAGGGAACTCCTACGAGCAGTACTTC

d_call: -
clone_size: -
j_call: TRBJ1-6
v_call: TRBV4-1
cdr3_aa: CASSLMGYNSPLHF
cdr3_nt: TGCGCCAGCAGCCTAATGGGCTATAATTCACCCCTCCACTTT

d_call: -
clone_size: once
j_call: TRBJ2-5
v_call: TRBV18
cdr3_aa: CASSPLSVQETQYF
cdr3_nt: TGTGCCAGCTCACCACTTTCAGTCCAAGAGACCCAGTACTTC

d_call: -
clone_size: -
j_call: TRBJ2-3
v_call: TRBV12-5
cdr3_aa: CASLASGTDTQYF
cdr3_nt: TGTGCTAGCCTAGCTAGCGGCACAGATACGCAGTATTTT

d_call: -
clone_size: -
j_call: TRBJ1-1
v_call: TRBV6-6
cdr3_aa: CASREAPQVNTEAFF
cdr3_nt: TGTGCCAGCAGAGAGGCCCCCCAGGTGAACACTGAAGCTTTCTTT

d_call: TRBD2
clone_size: -
j_call: TRBJ2-2
v_call: TRBV7-2
cdr3_aa: CASSSATSGRNTGELFF
cdr3_nt: TGTGCCAGCAGCTCAGCTACTAGCGGGAGGAACACCGGGGAGCTGTTTTTT

d_call: -
clone_size: -
j_call: TRBJ1-2
v_call: TRBV7-3
cdr3_aa: CASSLGPAGGYTF
cdr3_nt: TGTGCCAGCAGCTTAGGTCCGGCGGGAGGCTACACCTTC

d_call: -
clone_size: -
j_call: TRBJ2-3
v_call: TRBV6-5
cdr3_aa: CASSTRSGSGDTQYF
cdr3_nt: TGTGCCAGCAGTACTCGGTCCGGGAGTGGAGATACGCAGTATTTT

d_call: TRBD1
clone_size: -
j_call: TRBJ1-2
v_call: TRBV27
cdr3_aa: CASSPISGGVYYGYTF
cdr3_nt: TGTGCCAGCAGTCCCATCTCAGGGGGGGTCTACTATGGCTACACCTTC

d_call: TRBD1
clone_size: -
j_call: TRBJ2-3
v_call: TRBV6-1
cdr3_aa: CASRSGQGTDTQYF
cdr3_nt: TGTGCCAGTAGGTCGGGACAGGGGACAGATACGCAGTATTTT